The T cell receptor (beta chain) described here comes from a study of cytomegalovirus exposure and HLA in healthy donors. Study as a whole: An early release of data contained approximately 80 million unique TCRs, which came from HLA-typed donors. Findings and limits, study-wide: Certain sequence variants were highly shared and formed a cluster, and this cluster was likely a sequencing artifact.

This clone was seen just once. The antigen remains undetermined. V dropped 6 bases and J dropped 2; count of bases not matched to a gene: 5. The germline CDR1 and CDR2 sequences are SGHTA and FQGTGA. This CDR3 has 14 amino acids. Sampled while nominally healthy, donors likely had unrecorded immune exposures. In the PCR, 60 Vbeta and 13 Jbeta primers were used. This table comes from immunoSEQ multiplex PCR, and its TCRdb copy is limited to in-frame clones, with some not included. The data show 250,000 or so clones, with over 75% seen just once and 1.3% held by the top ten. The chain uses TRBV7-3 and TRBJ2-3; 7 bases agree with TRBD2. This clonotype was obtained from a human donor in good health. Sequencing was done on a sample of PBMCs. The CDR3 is CASSWTSSTDTQYF. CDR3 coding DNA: TGTGCCAGCAGTTGGACTAGTTCCACAGATACGCAGTATTTT.